This T cell receptor beta chain was obtained from a study of T cell repertoires in cytomegalovirus infection (dated by TCRdb to between 2018 and 2021). As for the study more broadly: Recently identified HLA-C-restricted CMV epitopes, whose presentation resists viral immunomodulation, were targeted by peptide stimulations together with well-studied HLA-B-restricted epitopes. Because public TCR beta signatures pointed to carriage of CMV infection together with the matching HLA type, the HLA type of each donor mattered for the analysis.

V gives up 6 bases and J gives up 2 bases, and the segment between their germline ends measures 13 bases. The CDR3 runs 13 amino acids, cysteine and phenylalanine included. Of all the DNA, just the CDR3 is kept, 39 bases in frame from base 1. Taken from the germline V gene (reference sequence), the CDR1 and CDR2 loops are DFQATT and SNEGSKA. This clonotype was seen only a few times. What this receptor recognizes is not known. Base qualities are not at hand, and no much larger clone is one base apart. Study-wide conclusions, independent of this receptor: Cumulative frequency of public TCR beta family members discriminated carriers of CMV infection plus the relevant HLA type in this cohort and an independent approximately 400-donor cohort. In the ex vivo response, HLA-C-restricted CMV-specific TCR beta clonotypes were dominant, and in two of eight donors the single most frequent clonotype came from this HLA-C-restricted group.

The run used an Illumina HiSeq 1500. The raw public reads went through TCRdb reprocessing: fastp at Q25, MiXCR clone calling, in-frame beta chains kept. For every CDR3 protein sequence, its rows merge into one entry that carries the most common genes and DNA. This sample comprises approximately 730,000 distinct CDR3 sequences, approximately 33% of them detected only once. Together, the top ten hold roughly 20% of the sample. Interpreted using the paper, the treatment or condition label stands for: in vitro stimulation with specific CMV peptide epitopes to enrich CMV-specific T cells. The receptor was isolated from a human donor in good health (CMV status not recorded). Some clones in this sample may be carry-over from other donors' samples. This chain joins TRBV20-1 to TRBJ2-5, with TRBD1 as a weak D call on 7 bases. Source: cultured PBMCs, taken from culture after CMV antigen stimulation. The nucleotides read TGCAGTGCCCGCGGGACAGATCAAGAGACCCAGTACTTC. This codes for CSARGTDQETQYF.